Shown below are 13 T cell receptor beta chains from a single sample sequenced in a study of control samples from healthy donors and cancer patients. The protocol was immunoSEQ multiplex PCR, while the TCRdb copy is restricted to in-frame clones and leaves out a portion. Here the sample spans about 170,000 clones, more than 85% being singletons. Material for sequencing was blood. The source of these receptors is a middle-aged woman in good health.

The chain carries TRBV5-1 and TRBJ2-5; the D call may be TRBD1 or TRBD2 (6 bases each). Germline V gene data show CDR1 as SGHRS and CDR2 as YFSETQ. The CDR3 runs 16 residues. V was pared by 0 bases and J by 4 bases, with 16 bases between. In nucleotides, the CDR3 is TGCGCCAGCAGCTTGGTATGGGGGGCGGCCGGAGAGACCCAGTACTTC. This translates into CASSLVWGAAGETQYF.

The chain combines TRBV5-1 with TRBJ2-5, with TRBD1 matching over 7 bases. Germline V gives CDR1 SGHRS, CDR2 YFSETQ. CDR3 length equals 14 residues. The ends lost 4 bases at V and 3 bases at J; junction bases unmatched: 6. The CDR3 DNA is TGCGCCAGCAGCCAGGGACAGCTGAAAGAGACCCAGTACTTC. Translation gives CASSQGQLKETQYF.

V is TRBV7-3 and J is TRBJ2-5, with a possible D match to TRBD2 (6 bases). The CDR3 extends over 15 amino acids. CDR1 is SGHTA, CDR2 FQGTGA, per germline. Deletions cut 2 bases from V and 5 bases from J, with 15 bases between. This CDR3 reads CASSLLGGSRETQYF. As DNA, the CDR3 is TGTGCCAGCAGCTTACTGGGGGGAAGCCGGGAGACCCAGTACTTC. Complete variable domain (other parts from reference TRBV7-3 and TRBJ2-5): GAGVSQTPSNKVTEKGKYVELRCDPISGHTALYWYRQSLGQGPEFLIYFQGTGAADDSGLPNDRFFAVRPEGSVSTLKIQRTERGDSAVYLCASSLLGGSRETQYFGPGTRLLVL.

The J gene is TRBJ2-1, the V gene TRBV12-5; 10 bases fit TRBD1. The CDR3 runs to 14 residues. The junction had 3 bases not matched to a gene; V was cut back by 2 bases and J by 8 bases. Germline CDR1 and CDR2: LGHNT and FRNRAP. The CDR3 DNA is TGTGCTAGTGGTTTGTGGGACAGGGGCGATGAGCAGTTCTTC. This translates into CASGLWDRGDEQFF.

The rearrangement links TRBV5-5 to TRBJ1-2; perhaps TRBD1 as D (5 bases). The germline CDR1 and CDR2 sequences are SGHKS and YYEKEE (reference sequence). The CDR3 consists of 16 residues. V was trimmed by 0 bases and J by 0 bases, leaving 12 bases between them. CDR3 loop: CASSLARDGANYGYTF. The CDR3 DNA reads TGTGCCAGCAGCTTGGCTCGGGACGGCGCTAACTATGGCTACACCTTC.

This rearrangement joins TRBV4-1 to TRBJ2-5; 8 nucleotides match TRBD2. The V segment lost 0 bases and the J segment 4 bases; nucleotides outside the gene matches: 4. The germline gives CDR1 MGHRA, CDR2 YSYEKL. The CDR3 is 15 residues long. The CDR3 protein is CASSQEGRGGETQYF. The CDR3 DNA reads TGCGCCAGCAGCCAAGAGGGTCGGGGGGGAGAGACCCAGTACTTC.

This chain joins TRBV12-5 and TRBJ2-7, with a tentative D call TRBD2 (6 bases). Between the trimmed V and J ends, which lost 6 bases and 6 bases, there was a span of 18 bases. The CDR3 is 14 amino acids. The germline gives CDR1 LGHNT, CDR2 FRNRAP. The CDR3 coding sequence is TGTGCTAGTGGGCCCCCTTTGGGGCGGGGCGAGCAGTACTTC. Encoded protein: CASGPPLGRGEQYF.

The chain uses TRBV5-1 and TRBJ2-6; D might be TRBD1 (7 bases). V was pared by 4 bases and J by 2 bases, with 16 bases between. The length of the CDR3 is 17 residues. Per germline, CDR1 SGHRS and CDR2 YFSETQ. CDR3 DNA: TGCGCCAGCAGCAGGAGTACAGGGGAGGCTGGGGCCAACGTCCTGACTTTC. The encoded protein is CASSRSTGEAGANVLTF.

The chain combines TRBV25-1 with TRBJ1-1; tentatively, D is TRBD1 (5 bases). CDR3 size: 13 residues. Germline loops: CDR1 MGHDK, CDR2 SYGVNS. With 7 bases removed from V and 6 bases from J, the gap between germline ends came to 15 bases. CDR3: CASNGWGLPEAFF. Here the CDR3 DNA reads TGTGCCAGCAACGGTTGGGGACTGCCTGAAGCTTTCTTT.

Written as DNA, the CDR3 is TGTGCCAGCAGTCCCGATGGTAGCGGGGGTGGGGAGCAGTTCTTC. Encoded protein: CASSPDGSGGGEQFF. This chain uses TRBV6-5 with TRBJ2-1; 9 bases fit TRBD2. The CDR3 has 15 amino acids. The junction had 12 bases not matched to a gene; V was cut back by 5 bases and J by 10 bases. Germline V lookup: CDR1 MNHEY, CDR2 SVGAGI.

A single count supports this clone. The V call is TRBV3-1 (or the pseudogene TRBV3-2), the J call TRBJ1-1; D is unresolved. The germline gives CDR1 LGHDT, CDR2 YNNKEL (reference sequence). Deletions cut 4 bases from V and 0 bases from J, with 12 bases between. CDR3 length equals 15 residues. For the CDR3, the DNA is TGTGCCAGCAGCCGCGGTGGGCCCATGAACACTGAAGCTTTCTTT. Translating it yields CASSRGGPMNTEAFF.

This chain links TRBV6-5 with TRBJ1-3, with D uncertain. Looked up from germline, CDR1 is MNHEY and CDR2 is SVGAGI. V dropped 4 bases and J dropped 4 bases, with 2 bases sitting between them. The CDR3 extends over 11 amino acids. The chain's CDR3 is CASSWGNTIYF. CDR3 coding DNA: TGTGCCAGCAGTTGGGGAAACACCATATATTTT.

The V and J genes are TRBV27 and TRBJ1-4; no firm D call. Germline V gene lookup returns CDR1 MNHEY and CDR2 SMNVEV (reference sequence). Trimming pared 5 bases from V and 2 bases from J, leaving 12 bases between. The CDR3 runs to 15 residues. The CDR3 here is CASSGLAATNEKLFF. The CDR3 DNA reads TGTGCCAGCAGTGGATTGGCAGCCACTAATGAAAAACTGTTTTTT.